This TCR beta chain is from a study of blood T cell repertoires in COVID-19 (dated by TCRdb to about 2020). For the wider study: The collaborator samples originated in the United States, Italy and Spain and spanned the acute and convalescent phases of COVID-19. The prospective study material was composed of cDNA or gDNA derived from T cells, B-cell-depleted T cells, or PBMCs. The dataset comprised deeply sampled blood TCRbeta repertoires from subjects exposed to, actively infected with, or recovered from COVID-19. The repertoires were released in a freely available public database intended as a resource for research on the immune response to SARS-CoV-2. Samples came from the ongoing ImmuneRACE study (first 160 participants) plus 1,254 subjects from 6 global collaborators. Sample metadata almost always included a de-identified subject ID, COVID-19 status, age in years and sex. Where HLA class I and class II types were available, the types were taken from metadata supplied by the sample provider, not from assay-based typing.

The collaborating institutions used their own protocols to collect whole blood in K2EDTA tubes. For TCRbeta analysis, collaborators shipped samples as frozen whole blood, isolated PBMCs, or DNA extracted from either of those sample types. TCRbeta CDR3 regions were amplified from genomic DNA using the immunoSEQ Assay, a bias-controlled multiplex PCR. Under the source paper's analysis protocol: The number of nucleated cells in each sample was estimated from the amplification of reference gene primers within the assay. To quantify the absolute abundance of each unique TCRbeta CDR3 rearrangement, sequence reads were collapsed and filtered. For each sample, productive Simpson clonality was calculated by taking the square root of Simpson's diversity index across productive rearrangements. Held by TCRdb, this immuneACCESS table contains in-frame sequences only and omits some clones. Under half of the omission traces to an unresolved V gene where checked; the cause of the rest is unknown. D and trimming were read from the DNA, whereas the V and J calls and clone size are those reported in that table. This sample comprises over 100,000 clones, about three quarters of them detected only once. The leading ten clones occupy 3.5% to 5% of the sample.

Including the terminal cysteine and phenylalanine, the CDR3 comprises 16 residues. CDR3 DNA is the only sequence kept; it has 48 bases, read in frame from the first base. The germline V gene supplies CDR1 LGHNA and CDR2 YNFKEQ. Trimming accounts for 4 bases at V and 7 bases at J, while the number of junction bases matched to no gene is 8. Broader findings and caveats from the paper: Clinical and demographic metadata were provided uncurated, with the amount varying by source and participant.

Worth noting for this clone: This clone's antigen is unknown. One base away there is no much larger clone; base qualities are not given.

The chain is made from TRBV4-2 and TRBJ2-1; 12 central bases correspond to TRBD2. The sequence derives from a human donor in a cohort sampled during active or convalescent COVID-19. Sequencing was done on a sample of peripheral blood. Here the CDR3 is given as CASSPSLAGGRNEQFF. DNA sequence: TGTGCCAGCAGCCCCAGTCTAGCGGGAGGGCGGAATGAGCAGTTCTTC.